The T cell receptor beta chain described here comes from a study of T-cell reconstitution after alpha-beta-depleted transplantation in children. Trimming removed 6 bases from V and 4 bases from J; junction bases left unmatched: 9. This CDR3 has 15 amino acids. This clonotype was observed a few times. The TCRbeta library was prepared with unique molecular identifiers. TCRdb recomputed calls from the PCR reads with MiXCR, one row per CDR3 protein. Of around 600,000 distinct CDR3 sequences in the sample, approximately 17% were seen once. The receptor was derived from a human donor who donated a stem cell graft to a child with acute myeloid leukemia. V is TRBV12-3 or TRBV12-4 and J is TRBJ2-1, with TRBD2 matching over 7 bases. The sequenced sample was PBMCs from the stem cell graft donor, obtained from the stem cell graft. CDR3 coding DNA: TGTGCCAGCAGGTCTTGGAGCGGGACTTACAATGAGCAGTTCTTC. Translating gives CASRSWSGTYNEQFF.